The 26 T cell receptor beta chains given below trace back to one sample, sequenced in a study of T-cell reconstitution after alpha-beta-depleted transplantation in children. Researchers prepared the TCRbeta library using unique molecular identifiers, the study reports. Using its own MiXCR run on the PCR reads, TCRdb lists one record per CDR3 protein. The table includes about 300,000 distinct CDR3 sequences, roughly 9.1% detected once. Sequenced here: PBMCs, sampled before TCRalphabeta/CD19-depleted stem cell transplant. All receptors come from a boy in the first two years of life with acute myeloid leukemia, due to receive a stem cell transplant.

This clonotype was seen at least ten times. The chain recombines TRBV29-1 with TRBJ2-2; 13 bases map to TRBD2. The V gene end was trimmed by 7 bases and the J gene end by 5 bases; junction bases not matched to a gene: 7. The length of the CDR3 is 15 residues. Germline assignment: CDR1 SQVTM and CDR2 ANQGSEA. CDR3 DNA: TGCAGCGGGACTAGCGGGAGAGGGGGTACCGGGGAGCTGTTTTTT. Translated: CSGTSGRGGTGELFF.

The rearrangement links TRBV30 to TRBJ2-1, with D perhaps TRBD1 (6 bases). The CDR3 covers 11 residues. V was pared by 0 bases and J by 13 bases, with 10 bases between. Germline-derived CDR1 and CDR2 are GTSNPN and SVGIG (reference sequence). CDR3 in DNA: TGTGCCTGGAGTGTAAGGGGGAAACAGTTCTTC. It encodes CAWSVRGKQFF.

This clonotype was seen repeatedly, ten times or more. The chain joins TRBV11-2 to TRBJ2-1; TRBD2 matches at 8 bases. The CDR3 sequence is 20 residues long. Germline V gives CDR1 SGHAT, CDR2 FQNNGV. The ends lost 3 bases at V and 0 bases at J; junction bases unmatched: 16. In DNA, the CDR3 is TGTGCCAGCAGCTTGGAGGGTAGCGGGACCCTGAGGTTCTCCTACAATGAGCAGTTCTTC. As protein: CASSLEGSGTLRFSYNEQFF.

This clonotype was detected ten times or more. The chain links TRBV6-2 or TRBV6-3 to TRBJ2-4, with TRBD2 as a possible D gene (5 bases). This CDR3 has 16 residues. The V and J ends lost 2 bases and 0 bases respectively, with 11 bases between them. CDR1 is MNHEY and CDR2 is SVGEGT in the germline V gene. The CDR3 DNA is TGTGCCAGCAGTTACGCTTCGGGGTTAGCCAAAAACATTCAGTACTTC. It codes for CASSYASGLAKNIQYF.

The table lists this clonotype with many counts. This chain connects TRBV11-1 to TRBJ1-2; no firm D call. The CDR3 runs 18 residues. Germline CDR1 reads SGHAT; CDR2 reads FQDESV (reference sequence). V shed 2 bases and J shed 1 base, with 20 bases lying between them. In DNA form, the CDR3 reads TGTGCCAGCAGCTTAAGTTCCATGGTTAATGGCGGTAACTATGGCTACACCTTC. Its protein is CASSLSSMVNGGNYGYTF.

DNA of the CDR3: TGTGCCAGCAGTTTATCCCACCCCCACAATGAGCAGTTCTTC. This sequence encodes CASSLSHPHNEQFF. The J gene is TRBJ2-1, the V gene TRBV27; D call uncertain. V lost 0 bases to trimming and J lost 5 bases, with 8 bases between them. CDR3 size: 14 residues. The germline V gene has CDR1 MNHEY and CDR2 SMNVEV (reference sequence).

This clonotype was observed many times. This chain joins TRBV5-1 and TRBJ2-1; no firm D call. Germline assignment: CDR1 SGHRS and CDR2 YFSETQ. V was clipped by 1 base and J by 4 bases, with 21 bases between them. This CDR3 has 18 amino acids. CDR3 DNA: TGCGCCAGCAGCTTGAGGGTCCAAGACCCGGCAAGGTACAATGAGCAGTTCTTC. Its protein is CASSLRVQDPARYNEQFF.

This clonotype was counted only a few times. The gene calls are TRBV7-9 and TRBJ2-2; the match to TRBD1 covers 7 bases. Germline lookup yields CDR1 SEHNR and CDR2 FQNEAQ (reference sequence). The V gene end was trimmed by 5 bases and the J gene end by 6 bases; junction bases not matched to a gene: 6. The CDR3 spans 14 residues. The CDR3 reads CASSGHRGSGELFF. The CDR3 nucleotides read TGTGCCAGCAGCGGTCACAGGGGCTCCGGGGAGCTGTTTTTT.

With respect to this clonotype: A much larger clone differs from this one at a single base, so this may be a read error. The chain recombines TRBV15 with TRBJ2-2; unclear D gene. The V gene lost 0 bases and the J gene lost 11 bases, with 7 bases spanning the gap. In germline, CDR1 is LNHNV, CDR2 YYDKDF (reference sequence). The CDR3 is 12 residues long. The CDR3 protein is CATSRDLSELFF. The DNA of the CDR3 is TGTGCCACCAGCAGAGATTTGAGTGAGCTGTTTTTT.

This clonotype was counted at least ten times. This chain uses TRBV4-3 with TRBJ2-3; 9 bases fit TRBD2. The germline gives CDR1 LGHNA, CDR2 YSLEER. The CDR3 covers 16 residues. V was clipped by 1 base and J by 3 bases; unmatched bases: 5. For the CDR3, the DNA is TGCGCCAGCAGCCAAGTCGCTAGCGGGACTACAGATACGCAGTATTTT. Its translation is CASSQVASGTTDTQYF.

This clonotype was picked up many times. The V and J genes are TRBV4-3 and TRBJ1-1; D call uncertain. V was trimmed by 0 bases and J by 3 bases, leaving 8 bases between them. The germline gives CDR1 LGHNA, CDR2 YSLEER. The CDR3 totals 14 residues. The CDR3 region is CASSQDQAYTEAFF. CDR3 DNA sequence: TGCGCCAGCAGCCAAGACCAGGCGTACACTGAAGCTTTCTTT.

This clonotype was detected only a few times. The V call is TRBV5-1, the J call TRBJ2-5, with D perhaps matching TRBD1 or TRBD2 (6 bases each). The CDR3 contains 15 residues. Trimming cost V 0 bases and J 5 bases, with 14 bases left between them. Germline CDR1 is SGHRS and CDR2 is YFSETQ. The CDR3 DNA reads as TGCGCCAGCAGCTTGGTACCGGGGGCGGGCGAGACCCAGTACTTC. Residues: CASSLVPGAGETQYF.

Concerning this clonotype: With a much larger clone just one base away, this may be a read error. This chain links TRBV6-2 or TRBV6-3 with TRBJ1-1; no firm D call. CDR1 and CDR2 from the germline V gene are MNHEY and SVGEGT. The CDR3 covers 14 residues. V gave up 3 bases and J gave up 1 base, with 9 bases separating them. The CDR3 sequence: CASSYREKNTEAFF. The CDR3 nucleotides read TGTGCCAGCAGTTATCGGGAAAAGAACACTGAAGCTTTCTTT.

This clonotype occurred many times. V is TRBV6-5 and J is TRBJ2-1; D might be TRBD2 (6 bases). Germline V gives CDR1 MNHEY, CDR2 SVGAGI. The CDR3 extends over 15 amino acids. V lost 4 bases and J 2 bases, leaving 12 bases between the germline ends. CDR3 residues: CASSFSAGTYNEQFF. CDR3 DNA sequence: TGTGCCAGCAGTTTTTCTGCGGGAACCTACAATGAGCAGTTCTTC.

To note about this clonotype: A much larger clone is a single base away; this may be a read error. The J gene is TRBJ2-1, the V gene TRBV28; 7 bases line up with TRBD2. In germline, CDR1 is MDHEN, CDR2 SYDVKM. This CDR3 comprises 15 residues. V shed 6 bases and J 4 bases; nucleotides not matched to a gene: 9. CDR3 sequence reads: CASSYLAEGYNEQFF. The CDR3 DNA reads TGTGCCAGCAGCTACCTAGCGGAGGGGTACAATGAGCAGTTCTTC.

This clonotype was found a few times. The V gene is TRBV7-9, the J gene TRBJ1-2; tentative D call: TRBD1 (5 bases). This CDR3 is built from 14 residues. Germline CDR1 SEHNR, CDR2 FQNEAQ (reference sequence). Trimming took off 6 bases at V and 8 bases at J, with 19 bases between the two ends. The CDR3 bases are TGTGCCAGCAGGCCGGGACCCTCGGAGGAGGGCTACACCTTC. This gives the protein CASRPGPSEEGYTF.

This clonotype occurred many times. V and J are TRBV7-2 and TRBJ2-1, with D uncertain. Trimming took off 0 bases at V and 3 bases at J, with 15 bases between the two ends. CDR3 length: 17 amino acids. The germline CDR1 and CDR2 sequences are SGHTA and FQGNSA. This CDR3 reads CASSLAVNRPLYNEQFF. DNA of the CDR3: TGTGCCAGCAGCTTAGCGGTGAATAGACCTCTCTACAATGAGCAGTTCTTC.

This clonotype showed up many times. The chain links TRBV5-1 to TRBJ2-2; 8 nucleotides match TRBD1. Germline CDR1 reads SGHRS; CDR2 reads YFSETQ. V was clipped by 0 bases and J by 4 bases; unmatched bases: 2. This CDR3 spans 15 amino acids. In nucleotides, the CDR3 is TGCGCCAGCAGCTTGGCCAGGGGGCTCACCGGGGAGCTGTTTTTT. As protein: CASSLARGLTGELFF.

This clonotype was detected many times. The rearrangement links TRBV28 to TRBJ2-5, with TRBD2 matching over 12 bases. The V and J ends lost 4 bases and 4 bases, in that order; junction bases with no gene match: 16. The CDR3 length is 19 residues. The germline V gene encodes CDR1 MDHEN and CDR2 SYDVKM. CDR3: CASSWTRLAGESWGETQYF. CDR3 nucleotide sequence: TGTGCCAGCAGTTGGACGAGACTAGCGGGAGAGAGTTGGGGAGAGACCCAGTACTTC. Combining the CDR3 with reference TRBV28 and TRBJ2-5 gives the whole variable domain DVKVTQSSRYLVKRTGEKVFLECVQDMDHENMFWYRQDPGLGLRLIYFSYDVKMKEKGDIPEGYSVSREKKERFSLILESASTNQTSMYLCASSWTRLAGESWGETQYFGPGTRLLVL.

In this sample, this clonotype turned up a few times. CDR3 amino acids: CASSSDGGQGIYEQYF. As DNA, the CDR3 is TGTGCCAGCAGCTCAGATGGGGGACAGGGTATCTACGAGCAGTACTTC. The chain uses TRBV11-2 and TRBJ2-7; TRBD1 agrees at 9 bases. The CDR3 is 16 amino acids. V dropped 4 bases and J dropped 3; count of bases not matched to a gene: 10. CDR1 and CDR2 (germline): SGHAT, FQNNGV.

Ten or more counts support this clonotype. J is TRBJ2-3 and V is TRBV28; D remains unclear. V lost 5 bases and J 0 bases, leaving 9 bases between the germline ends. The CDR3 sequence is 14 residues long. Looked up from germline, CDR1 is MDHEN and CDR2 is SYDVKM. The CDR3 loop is CASSPLGSTDTQYF. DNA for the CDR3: TGTGCCAGCAGTCCCCTCGGGAGCACAGATACGCAGTATTTT.

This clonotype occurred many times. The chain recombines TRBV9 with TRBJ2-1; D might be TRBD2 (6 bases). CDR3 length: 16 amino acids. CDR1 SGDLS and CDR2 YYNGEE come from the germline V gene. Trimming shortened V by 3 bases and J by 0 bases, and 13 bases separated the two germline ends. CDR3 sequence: CASSAHSGSSYNEQFF. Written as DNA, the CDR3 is TGTGCCAGCAGCGCGCATAGCGGTAGCTCCTACAATGAGCAGTTCTTC. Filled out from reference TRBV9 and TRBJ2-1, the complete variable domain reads DSGVTQTPKHLITATGQRVTLRCSPRSGDLSVYWYQQSLDQGLQFLIQYYNGEERAKGNILERFSAQQFPDLHSELNLSSLELGDSALYFCASSAHSGSSYNEQFFGPGTRLTVL.

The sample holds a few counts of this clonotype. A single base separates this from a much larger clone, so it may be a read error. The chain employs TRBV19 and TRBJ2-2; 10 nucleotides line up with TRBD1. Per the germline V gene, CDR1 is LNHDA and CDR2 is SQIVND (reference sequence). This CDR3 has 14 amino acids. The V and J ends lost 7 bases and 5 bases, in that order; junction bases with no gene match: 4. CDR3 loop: CASKGQGETGELFF. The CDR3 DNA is TGTGCCAGTAAAGGACAGGGGGAGACCGGGGAGCTGTTTTTT.

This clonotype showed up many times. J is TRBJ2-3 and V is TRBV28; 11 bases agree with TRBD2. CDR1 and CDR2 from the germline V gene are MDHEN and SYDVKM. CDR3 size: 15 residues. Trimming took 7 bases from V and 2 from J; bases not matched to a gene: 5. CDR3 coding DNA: TGTGCCAGCAAGGGGACTAGCGGTTACACAGATACGCAGTATTTT. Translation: CASKGTSGYTDTQYF.

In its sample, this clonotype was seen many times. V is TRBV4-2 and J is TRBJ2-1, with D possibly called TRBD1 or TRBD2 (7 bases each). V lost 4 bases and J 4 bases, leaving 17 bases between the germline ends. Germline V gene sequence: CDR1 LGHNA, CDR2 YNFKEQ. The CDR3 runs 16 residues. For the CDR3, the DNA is TGTGCCAGCAGCCTAGGGGAGGGACAGCTGTACAATGAGCAGTTCTTC. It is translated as CASSLGEGQLYNEQFF.

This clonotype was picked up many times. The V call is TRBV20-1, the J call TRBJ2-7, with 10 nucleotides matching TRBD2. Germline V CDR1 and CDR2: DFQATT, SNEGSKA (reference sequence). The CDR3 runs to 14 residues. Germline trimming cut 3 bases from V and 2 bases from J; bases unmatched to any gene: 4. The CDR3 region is CSASPGTSAYEQYF. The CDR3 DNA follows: TGCAGTGCTAGTCCAGGGACTAGCGCCTACGAGCAGTACTTC.